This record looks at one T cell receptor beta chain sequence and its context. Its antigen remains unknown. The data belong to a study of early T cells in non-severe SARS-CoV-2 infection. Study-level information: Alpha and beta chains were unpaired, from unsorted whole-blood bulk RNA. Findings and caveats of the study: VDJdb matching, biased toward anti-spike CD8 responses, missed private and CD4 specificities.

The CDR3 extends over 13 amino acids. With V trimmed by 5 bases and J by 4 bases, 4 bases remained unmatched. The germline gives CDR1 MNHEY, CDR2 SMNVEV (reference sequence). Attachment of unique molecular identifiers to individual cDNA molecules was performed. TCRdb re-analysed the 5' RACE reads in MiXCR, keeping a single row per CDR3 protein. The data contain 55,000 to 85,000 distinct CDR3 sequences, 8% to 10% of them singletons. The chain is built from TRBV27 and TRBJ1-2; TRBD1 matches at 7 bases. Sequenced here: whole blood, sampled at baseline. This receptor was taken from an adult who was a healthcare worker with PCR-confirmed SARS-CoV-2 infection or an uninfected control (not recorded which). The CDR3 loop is CASSRGGGYGYTF. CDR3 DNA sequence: TGTGCCAGCAGTCGAGGGGGCGGCTATGGCTACACCTTC.